Listed below are T cell receptor beta chains from one sample, sequenced in a study of OX40 agonist ivuxolimab in advanced cancers. Only in-frame clones appear in the TCRdb table, and some are missing; sequencing was by immunoSEQ multiplex PCR. The sample holds 35,000 to 45,000 clones, about 85% seen once. Sequenced here: CD4+ or CD8+ T cells sorted from blood, sampled in a trial of the OX40 agonist ivuxolimab. The receptors come from an adult with an advanced solid tumor such as melanoma, head and neck, liver or kidney cancer. Both conserved end residues are part of each CDR3. Each record gives: CDR3 length, V gene, CDR3 protein.

15	TRBV5-1	CASSLTPDRGPGYTF
14	TRBV18	CASSPLQGRQPQHF
15	TRBV5-4	CASSWDPGLRETQYF
15	TRBV9	CASSGPGQDNEKLFF
13	TRBV7-6	CASSFGSNTEAFF
13	TRBV15	CATARRGSYGYTF
14	TRBV7-3	CASSLRASMDTQYF
15	TRBV9	CASSVASVGYNEQFF
15	TRBV6-6	CASTAEGGWAYEQYF
16	TRBV7-9	CASSLWAQGFSYEQYF
16	TRBV6-6	CASSPGQGDPRITQYF
14	TRBV6-1	CARGIQGAAGELFF
12	TRBV6-5	CASSPANQPQHF
14	TRBV4-1	CASSQDPGRDTQYF
14	TRBV7-2	CASSPRRSSYEQYF
12	TRBV7-2	CASSFSDRGYTF
16	TRBV6-1	CASSELAGRTNEKLFF
12	TRBV5-6	CASSQGVDGYTF
15	TRBV4-1	CASSQSALGNQPQHF
13	TRBV18	CASSPSLRSGYTF
15	TRBV7-2	CASSLATSGADTQYF
18	TRBV21-1	CASSHCPSKSGHHYVYTF
15	TRBV9	CASSVAGPGNYGYTF
16	TRBV19	CASSMVGGEVADTQYF
15	TRBV7-9	CASSLATGLASKAFF
15	TRBV5-1	CASSLVSGGPYEQYF
15	TRBV2	CASRAPGTGLYEQYF
15	TRBV6-4	CASSAHSGGNYEQYF
15	TRBV19	CASSPGRETNSPLHF
13	TRBV6-5	CASSSGLHNEQFF
12	TRBV7-2	CASSLVEDEQFF
17	TRBV6-1	CASSALLAGGPYNEQFF
14	TRBV6-1	CASSHPGITRELFF
16	TRBV5-1	CASSLSGGLGVDTQYF
13	TRBV28	CASSLTGIDGYTF
15	TRBV6-6	CASSPPGQGSETQYF
14	TRBV13	CASSLSGGNQPQHF
17	TRBV9	CASSRGQGTRSNYGYTF
16	TRBV27	CASSPGRLSGANVLTF
15	TRBV7-2	CASSIGSGANQPQHF
16	TRBV5-6	CASSFFAERGQETQYF
15	TRBV9	CASSVGGLGNQPQHF
13	TRBV7-6	CASSLVSNNEQFF
18	TRBV5-3	CARSLGLVNVPGTDTQYF
12	TRBV2	CASSDSPYGYTF
18	TRBV19	CASSIDAYGSAANTEAFF